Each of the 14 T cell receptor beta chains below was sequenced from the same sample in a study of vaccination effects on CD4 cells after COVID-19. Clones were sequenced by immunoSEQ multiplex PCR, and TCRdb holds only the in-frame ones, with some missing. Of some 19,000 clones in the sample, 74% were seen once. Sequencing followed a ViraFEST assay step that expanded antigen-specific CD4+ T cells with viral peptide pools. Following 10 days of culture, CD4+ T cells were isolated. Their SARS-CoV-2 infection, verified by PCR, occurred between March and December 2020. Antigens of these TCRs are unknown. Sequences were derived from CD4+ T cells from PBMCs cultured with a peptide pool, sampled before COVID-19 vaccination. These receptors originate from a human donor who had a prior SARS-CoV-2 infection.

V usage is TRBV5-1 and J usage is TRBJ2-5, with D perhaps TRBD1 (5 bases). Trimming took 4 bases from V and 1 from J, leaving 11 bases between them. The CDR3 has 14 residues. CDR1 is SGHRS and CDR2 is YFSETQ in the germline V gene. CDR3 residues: CASSMQGFQETQYF. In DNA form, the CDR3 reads TGCGCCAGCAGCATGCAGGGTTTCCAAGAGACCCAGTACTTC. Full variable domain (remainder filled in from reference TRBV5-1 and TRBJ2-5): KAGVTQTPRYLIKTRGQQVTLSCSPISGHRSVSWYQQTPGQGLQFLFEYFSETQRNKGNFPGRFSGRQFSNSRSEMNVSTLELGDSALYLCASSMQGFQETQYFGPGTRLLVL.

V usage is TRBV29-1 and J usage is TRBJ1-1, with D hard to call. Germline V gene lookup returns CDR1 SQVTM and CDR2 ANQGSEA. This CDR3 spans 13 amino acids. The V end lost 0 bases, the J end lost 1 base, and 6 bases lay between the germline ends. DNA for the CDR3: TGCAGCGTTGAAGACGCCTCGAACACTGAAGCTTTCTTT. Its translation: CSVEDASNTEAFF.

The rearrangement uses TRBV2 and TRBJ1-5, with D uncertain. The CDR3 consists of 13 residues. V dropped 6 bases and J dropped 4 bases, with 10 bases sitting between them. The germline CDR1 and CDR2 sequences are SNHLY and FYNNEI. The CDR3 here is CASRAEGNQPQHF. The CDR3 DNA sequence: TGTGCCAGCAGGGCCGAGGGTAATCAGCCCCAGCATTTT. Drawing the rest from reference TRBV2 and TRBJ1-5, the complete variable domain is EPEVTQTPSHQVTQMGQEVILRCVPISNHLYFYWYRQILGQKVEFLVSFYNNEISEKSEIFDDQFSVERPDGSNFTLKIRSTKLEDSAMYFCASRAEGNQPQHFGDGTRLSIL.

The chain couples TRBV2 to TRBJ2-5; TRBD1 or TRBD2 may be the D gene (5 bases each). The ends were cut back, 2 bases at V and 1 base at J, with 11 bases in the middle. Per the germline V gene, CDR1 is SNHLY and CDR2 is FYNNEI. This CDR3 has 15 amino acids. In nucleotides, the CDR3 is TGTGCCAGCAGTGAACTCCCGAGGGGCCAAGAGACCCAGTACTTC. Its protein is CASSELPRGQETQYF.

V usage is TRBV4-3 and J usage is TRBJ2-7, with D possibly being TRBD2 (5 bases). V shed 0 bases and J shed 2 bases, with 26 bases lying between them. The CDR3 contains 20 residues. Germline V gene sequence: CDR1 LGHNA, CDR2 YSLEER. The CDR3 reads CASSQDIGRGFGLRPYEQYF. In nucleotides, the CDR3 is TGCGCCAGCAGCCAAGATATCGGTCGAGGCTTTGGACTGAGACCCTACGAGCAGTACTTC.

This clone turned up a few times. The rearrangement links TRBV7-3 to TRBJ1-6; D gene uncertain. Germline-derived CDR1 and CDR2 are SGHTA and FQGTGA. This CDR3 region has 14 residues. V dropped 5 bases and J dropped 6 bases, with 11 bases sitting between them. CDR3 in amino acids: CASSIGRGNSPLHF. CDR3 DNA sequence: TGTGCCAGCAGCATCGGACGCGGTAATTCACCCCTCCACTTT.

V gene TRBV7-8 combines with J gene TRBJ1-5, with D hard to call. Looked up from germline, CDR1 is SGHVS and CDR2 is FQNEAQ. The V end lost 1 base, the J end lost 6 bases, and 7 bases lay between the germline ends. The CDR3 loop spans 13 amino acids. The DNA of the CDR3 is TGTGCCAGCAGCTTAGGCTTAGGTCAGCCCCAGCATTTT. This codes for CASSLGLGQPQHF.

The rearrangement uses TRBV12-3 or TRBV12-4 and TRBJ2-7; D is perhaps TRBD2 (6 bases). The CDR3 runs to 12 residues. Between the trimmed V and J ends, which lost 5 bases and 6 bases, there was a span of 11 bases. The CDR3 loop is CASSPGESEQYF. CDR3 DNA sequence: TGTGCCAGCAGTCCGGGAGAATCCGAGCAGTACTTC.

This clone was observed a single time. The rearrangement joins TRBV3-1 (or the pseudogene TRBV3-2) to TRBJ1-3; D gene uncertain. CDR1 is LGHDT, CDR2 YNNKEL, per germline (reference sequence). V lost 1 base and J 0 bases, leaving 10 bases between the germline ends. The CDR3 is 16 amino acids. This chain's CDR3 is CASSQVGSTSGNTIYF. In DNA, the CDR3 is TGTGCCAGCAGCCAAGTAGGGTCCACCTCTGGAAACACCATATATTTT.

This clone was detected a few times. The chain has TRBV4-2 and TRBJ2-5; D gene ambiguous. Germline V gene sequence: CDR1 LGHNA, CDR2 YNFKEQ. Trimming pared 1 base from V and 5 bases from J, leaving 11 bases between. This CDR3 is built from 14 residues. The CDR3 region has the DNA TGTGCCAGCAGCCAAGTTATGGGGTTGGAGACCCAGTACTTC. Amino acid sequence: CASSQVMGLETQYF.

This CDR3 reads CATSATSGGFLFF. The CDR3 DNA reads as TGTGCCACCAGTGCGACTAGCGGGGGGTTTCTGTTCTTC. The V call is TRBV24-1, the J call TRBJ2-1, with 13 bases fitting TRBD2. Trimming at V came to 5 bases and at J to 15 bases, leaving 6 bases not matched to a gene. The CDR3 extends over 13 amino acids. The germline V gene has CDR1 KGHDR and CDR2 SFDVKD.

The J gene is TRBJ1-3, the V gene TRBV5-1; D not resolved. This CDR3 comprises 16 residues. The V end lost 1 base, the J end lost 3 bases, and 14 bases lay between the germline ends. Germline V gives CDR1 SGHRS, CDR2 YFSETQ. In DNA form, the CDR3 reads TGCGCCAGCAGCTTGATCGGCACAGTTAATGGAAACACCATATATTTT. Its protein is CASSLIGTVNGNTIYF.

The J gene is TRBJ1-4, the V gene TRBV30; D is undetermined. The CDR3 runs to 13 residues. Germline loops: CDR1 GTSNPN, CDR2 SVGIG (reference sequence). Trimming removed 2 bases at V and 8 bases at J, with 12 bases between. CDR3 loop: CAWSSQVGEKLFF. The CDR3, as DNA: TGTGCCTGGAGTTCGCAGGTGGGGGAAAAACTGTTTTTT.

The CDR3 protein is CASSQVLGGSGTDTQYF. The CDR3 nucleotides are TGTGCCAGCAGCCAAGTGCTTGGCGGGAGTGGCACAGATACGCAGTATTTT. V usage is TRBV4-2 and J usage is TRBJ2-3; 7 bases are shared with TRBD2. The ends lost 1 base at V and 1 base at J; junction bases unmatched: 8. The CDR3 is 17 residues long. The germline V gene has CDR1 LGHNA and CDR2 YNFKEQ.